This T cell receptor beta chain was profiled in a study of CD8 T cells in ankylosing spondylitis. One entry per CDR3 protein, called by TCRdb with MiXCR from the 5' RACE reads. The table lists 300,000 to 400,000 distinct CDR3 sequences, approximately 20% of them singletons, with roughly a sixth in the top ten. Overall study findings and caveats: Among TCR beta sequences, a motif of several highly homologous variants appeared characteristic of ankylosing spondylitis blood.

Comments on this clonotype: Its antigen is unknown.

The TCR sequence derives from a male donor with ankylosing spondylitis. The material sequenced was blood, either unsorted or a sorted T cell fraction (not recorded which).

The CDR3 loop reads CASSYSASVTDTQYF. Written as DNA, the CDR3 is TGTGCCAGCAGTTACTCGGCTAGCGTAACAGATACGCAGTATTTT. V and J are TRBV6-5 and TRBJ2-3, with a tentative D call TRBD2 (6 bases). Trimming shortened V by 0 bases and J by 3 bases, and 10 bases separated the two germline ends. This CDR3 is 15 amino acids long. Looked up from germline, CDR1 is MNHEY and CDR2 is SVGAGI.